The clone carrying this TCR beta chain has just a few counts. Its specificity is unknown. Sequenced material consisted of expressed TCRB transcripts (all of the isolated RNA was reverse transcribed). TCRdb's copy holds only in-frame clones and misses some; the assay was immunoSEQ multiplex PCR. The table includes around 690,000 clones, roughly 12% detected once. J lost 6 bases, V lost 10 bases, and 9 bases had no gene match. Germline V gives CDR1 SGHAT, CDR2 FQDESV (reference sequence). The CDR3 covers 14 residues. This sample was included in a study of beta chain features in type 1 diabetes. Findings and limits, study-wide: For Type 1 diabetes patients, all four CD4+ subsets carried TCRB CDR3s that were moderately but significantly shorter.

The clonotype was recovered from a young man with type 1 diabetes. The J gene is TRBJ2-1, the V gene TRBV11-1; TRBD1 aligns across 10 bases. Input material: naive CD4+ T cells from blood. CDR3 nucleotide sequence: TGTGCCACCCAAGGACAGGGGGTGTTCAATGAGCAGTTCTTC. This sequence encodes CATQGQGVFNEQFF.